This T cell receptor (beta chain) was captured by sequencing in a study of T cell changes during pregnancy in multiple sclerosis. Here immunoSEQ multiplex PCR was the method, and the copy in TCRdb shows in-frame clones only, minus some. The sample records roughly 39,000 clones, approximately 90% being singletons. The CDR3 totals 14 residues. V trimming: 4 bases; J trimming: 6 bases; junction bases outside the gene matches: 5. Per the germline V gene, CDR1 is SGHTA and CDR2 is FQGNSA. The sequencing used CD4+ T cells from peripheral blood mononuclear cells, collected before pregnancy. This TCR came from a female donor with multiple sclerosis, enrolled in a pregnancy study. This chain connects TRBV7-2 to TRBJ1-4, with 7 positions matching TRBD1. Here the CDR3 reads CASSSGGSDEKLFF. The CDR3 bases are TGTGCCAGCAGCTCAGGGGGTTCAGATGAAAAACTGTTTTTT.